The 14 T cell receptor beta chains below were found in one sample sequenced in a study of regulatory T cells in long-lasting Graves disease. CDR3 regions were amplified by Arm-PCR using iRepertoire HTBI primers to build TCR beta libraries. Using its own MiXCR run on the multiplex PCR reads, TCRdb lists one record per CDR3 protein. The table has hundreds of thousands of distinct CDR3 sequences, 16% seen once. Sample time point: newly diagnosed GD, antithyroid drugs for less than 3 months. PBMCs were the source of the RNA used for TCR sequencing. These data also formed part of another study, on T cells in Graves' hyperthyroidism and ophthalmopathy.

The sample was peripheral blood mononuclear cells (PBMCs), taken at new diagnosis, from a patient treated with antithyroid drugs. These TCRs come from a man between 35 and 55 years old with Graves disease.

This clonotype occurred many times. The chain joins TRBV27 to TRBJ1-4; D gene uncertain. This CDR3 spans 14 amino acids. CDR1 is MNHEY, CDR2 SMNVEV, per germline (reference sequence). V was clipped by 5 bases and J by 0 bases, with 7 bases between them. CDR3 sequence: CASSLRATNEKLFF. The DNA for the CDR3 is TGTGCCAGCAGTCTCCGGGCAACTAATGAAAAACTGTTTTTT.

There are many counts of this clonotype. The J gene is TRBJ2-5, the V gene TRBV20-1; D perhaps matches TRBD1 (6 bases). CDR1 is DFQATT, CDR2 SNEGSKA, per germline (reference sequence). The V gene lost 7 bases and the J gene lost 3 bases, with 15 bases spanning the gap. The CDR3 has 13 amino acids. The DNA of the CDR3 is TGCAGTGTCTACAGGACAGAGGAAGAGACCCAGTACTTC. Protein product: CSVYRTEEETQYF.

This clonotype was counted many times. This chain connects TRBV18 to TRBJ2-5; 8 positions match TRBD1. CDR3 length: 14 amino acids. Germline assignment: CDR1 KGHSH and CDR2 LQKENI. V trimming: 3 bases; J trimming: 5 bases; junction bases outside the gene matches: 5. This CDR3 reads CASSPQTGDETQYF. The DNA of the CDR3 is TGTGCCAGCTCACCCCAGACAGGGGATGAGACCCAGTACTTC.

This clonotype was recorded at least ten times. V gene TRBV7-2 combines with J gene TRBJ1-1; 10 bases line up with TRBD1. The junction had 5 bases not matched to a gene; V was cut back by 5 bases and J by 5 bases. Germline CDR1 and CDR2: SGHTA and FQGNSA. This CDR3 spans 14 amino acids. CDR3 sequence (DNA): TGTGCCAGCAGCCCGGGACAGGGGTGGACTGAAGCTTTCTTT. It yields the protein CASSPGQGWTEAFF.

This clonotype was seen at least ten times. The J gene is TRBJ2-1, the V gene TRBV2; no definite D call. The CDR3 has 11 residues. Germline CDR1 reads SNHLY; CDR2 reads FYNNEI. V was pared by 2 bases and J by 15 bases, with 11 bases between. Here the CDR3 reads CASSESAGPFF. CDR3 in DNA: TGTGCCAGCAGTGAATCGGCTGGACCGTTCTTC.

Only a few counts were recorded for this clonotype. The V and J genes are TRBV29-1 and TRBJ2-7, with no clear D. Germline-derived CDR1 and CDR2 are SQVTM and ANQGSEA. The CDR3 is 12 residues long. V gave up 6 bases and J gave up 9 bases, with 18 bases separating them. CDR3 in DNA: TGCAGCGTCGCTGCCCCGCCGCGAAGGCAGTACTTC. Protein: CSVAAPPRRQYF.

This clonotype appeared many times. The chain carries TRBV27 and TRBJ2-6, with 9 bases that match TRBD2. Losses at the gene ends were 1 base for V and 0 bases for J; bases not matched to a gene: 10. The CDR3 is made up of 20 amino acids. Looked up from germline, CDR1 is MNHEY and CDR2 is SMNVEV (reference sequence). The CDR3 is CASSLLFIGGGASGANVLTF. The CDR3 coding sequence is TGTGCCAGCAGTTTATTGTTCATTGGCGGGGGGGCCTCTGGGGCCAACGTCCTGACTTTC.

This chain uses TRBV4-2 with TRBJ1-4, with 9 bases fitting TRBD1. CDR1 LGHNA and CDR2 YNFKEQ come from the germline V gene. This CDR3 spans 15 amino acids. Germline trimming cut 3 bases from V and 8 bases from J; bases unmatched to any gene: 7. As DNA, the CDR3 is TGTGCCAGCAGCCAGCCGGGACAGGGAGGAGAAAAACTGTTTTTT. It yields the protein CASSQPGQGGEKLFF.

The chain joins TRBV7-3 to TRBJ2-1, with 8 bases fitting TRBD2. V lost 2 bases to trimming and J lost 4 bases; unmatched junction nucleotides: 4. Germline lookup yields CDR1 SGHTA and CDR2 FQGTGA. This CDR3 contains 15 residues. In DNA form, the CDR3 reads TGTGCCAGCAGCTTAGAACTAGCGGAGTACAATGAGCAGTTCTTC. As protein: CASSLELAEYNEQFF.

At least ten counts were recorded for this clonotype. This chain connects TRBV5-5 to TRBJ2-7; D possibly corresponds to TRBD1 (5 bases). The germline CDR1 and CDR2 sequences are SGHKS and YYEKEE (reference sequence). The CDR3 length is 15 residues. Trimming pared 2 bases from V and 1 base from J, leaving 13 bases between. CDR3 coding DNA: TGTGCCAGCAGCTTAGATCAGGGCCGATCCTACGAGCAGTACTTC. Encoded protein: CASSLDQGRSYEQYF.

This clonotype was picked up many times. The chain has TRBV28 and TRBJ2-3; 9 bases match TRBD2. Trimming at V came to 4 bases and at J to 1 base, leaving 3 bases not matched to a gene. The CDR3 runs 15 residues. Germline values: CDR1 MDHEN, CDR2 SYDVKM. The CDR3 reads CASSWTSAGTDTQYF. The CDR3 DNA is TGTGCCAGCAGTTGGACTAGCGCGGGCACAGATACGCAGTATTTT.

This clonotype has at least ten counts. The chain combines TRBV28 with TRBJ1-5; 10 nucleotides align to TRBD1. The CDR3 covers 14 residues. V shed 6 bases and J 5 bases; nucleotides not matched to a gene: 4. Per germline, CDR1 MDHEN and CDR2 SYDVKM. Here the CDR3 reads CASRRTGGDQPQHF. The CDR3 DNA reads TGTGCCAGCAGGAGGACAGGGGGAGATCAGCCCCAGCATTTT.

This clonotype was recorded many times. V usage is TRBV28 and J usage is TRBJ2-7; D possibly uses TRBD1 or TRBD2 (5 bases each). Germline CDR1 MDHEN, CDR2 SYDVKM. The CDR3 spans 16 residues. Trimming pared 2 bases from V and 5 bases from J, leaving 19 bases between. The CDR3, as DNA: TGTGCCAGCAGTTTAAAAGTTTACCAGGGCGGGCACGAGCAGTACTTC. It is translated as CASSLKVYQGGHEQYF.

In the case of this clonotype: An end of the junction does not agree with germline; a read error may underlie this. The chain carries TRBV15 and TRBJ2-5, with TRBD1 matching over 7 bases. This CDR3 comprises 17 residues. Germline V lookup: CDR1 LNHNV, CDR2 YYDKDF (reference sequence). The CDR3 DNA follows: TGTGCCACCAGCCGAGACTTACCAAGGACAGGCCAAGAGACCCAGTACTTC. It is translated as CATSRDLPRTGQETQYF. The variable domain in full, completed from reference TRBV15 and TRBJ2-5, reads DAMVIQNPRYQVTQFGKPVTLSCSQTLNHNVMYWYQQKSSQAPKLLFHYYDKDFNNEADTPDNFQSRRPNTSFCFLDIRSPGLGDTAMYLCATSRDLPRTGQETQYFGPGTRLLVL.